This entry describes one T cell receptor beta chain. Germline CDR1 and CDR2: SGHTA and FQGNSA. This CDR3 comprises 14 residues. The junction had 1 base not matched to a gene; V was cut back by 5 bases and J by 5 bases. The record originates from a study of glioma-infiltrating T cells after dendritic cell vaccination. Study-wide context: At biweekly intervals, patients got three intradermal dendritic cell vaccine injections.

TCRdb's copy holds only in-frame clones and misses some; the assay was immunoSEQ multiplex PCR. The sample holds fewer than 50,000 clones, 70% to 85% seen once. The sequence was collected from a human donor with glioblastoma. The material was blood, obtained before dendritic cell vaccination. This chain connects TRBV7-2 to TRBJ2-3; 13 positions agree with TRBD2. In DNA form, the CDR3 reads TGTGCCAGCAGCCGGACTAGCGGGGGAGATACGCAGTATTTT. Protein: CASSRTSGGDTQYF.